This T cell receptor beta chain appears in the sequencing data of a study of CD4+ T cells in melanoma. In regard to this clone: Its antigen is as yet unknown.

Broader study findings: In melanoma, neoantigen-specific CD4+ T cells reportedly differed in differentiation state. A reported correlation linked neoantigen-specific CD4+ T cells to CD8+, macrophage and B cell function.

The repertoire was sequenced with immunoSEQ multiplex PCR; TCRdb's copy has only in-frame clones and lacks some. Of thousands of clones detected, 55% to 75% appear once; the ten largest clones hold over 15%. This clonotype was sampled from a human donor with melanoma. Material for sequencing was cells from a culture (not recorded whether cultured in vitro).

The CDR3 is CAKRAPGNNEQFF. CDR3 coding DNA: TGTGCTAAAAGGGCTCCAGGGAACAATGAGCAGTTCTTC. The V and J genes are TRBV30 and TRBJ2-1, with D tentatively TRBD1 (5 bases). CDR3 length: 13 amino acids. Germline V gene lookup returns CDR1 GTSNPN and CDR2 SVGIG (reference sequence). The full variable domain, rest sourced from reference TRBV30 and TRBJ2-1, is SQTIHQWPATLVQPVGSPLSLECTVEGTSNPNLYWYRQAAGRGLQLLFYSVGIGQISSEVPQNLSASRPQDRQFILSSKKLLLSDSGFYLCAKRAPGNNEQFFGPGTRLTVL.